This T cell receptor (beta chain) appears in the sequencing data of a study of blood T cell repertoires in COVID-19. Cohort assignment relied on participant-reported clinical history. The table came from immunoSEQ multiplex PCR; TCRdb's copy has only in-frame clones and leaves some out. This table holds 250,000 to 300,000 clones, around 84% found once. V lost 6 bases to trimming and J lost 5 bases; unmatched junction nucleotides: 12. Germline V gives CDR1 SGHRS, CDR2 YFSETQ. The CDR3 has 15 residues. In this sample, this clone turned up a few times. The receptor's source is a woman between 45 and 65 years old who had been exposed to COVID-19. The rearrangement links TRBV5-1 to TRBJ1-1, with 8 bases identical to TRBD1. Sequencing used PBMCs or T cells enriched from blood (not recorded which). Here the CDR3 reads CASTSWGTGVTEAFF. The CDR3 DNA follows: TGCGCCAGCACCAGTTGGGGGACAGGTGTGACTGAAGCTTTCTTT. Full variable domain (outside the CDR3, taken from reference TRBV5-1 and TRBJ1-1): KAGVTQTPRYLIKTRGQQVTLSCSPISGHRSVSWYQQTPGQGLQFLFEYFSETQRNKGNFPGRFSGRQFSNSRSEMNVSTLELGDSALYLCASTSWGTGVTEAFFGQGTRLTVV.